Below are 26 T cell receptor beta chains sequenced from a single sample in a study of blood T cell repertoires in COVID-19. Method: immunoSEQ multiplex PCR; TCRdb's copy keeps in-frame clones and lacks some. The repertoire has about 370,000 clones, over 75% of them found once; the top ten carry around 1%. Sequenced sample: PBMCs or T cells enriched from blood (not recorded which). The receptors were sampled from a man aged 18 to 29 who had recovered from COVID-19.

The V call is TRBV5-6, the J call TRBJ1-5; TRBD1 matches 8 bases. In germline, CDR1 is SGHDT, CDR2 YYEEEE. This CDR3 comprises 17 residues. Losses at the gene ends were 3 bases for V and 8 bases for J; bases not matched to a gene: 16. The CDR3 region is CASSSISSSGTGEPQHF. The CDR3 DNA is TGTGCCAGCAGCTCCATTTCTAGCTCCGGGACAGGCGAGCCCCAGCATTTT.

This chain links TRBV4-1 with TRBJ2-7; the match to TRBD1 covers 7 bases. Germline-derived CDR1 and CDR2 are MGHRA and YSYEKL. J gave up 5 bases and V 4 bases, and 8 bases lay outside the gene matches. CDR3 size: 14 residues. The CDR3 nucleotides read TGCGCCAGCAGCCCCCGGGACAGAGTCAACGAGCAGTACTTC. This gives the protein CASSPRDRVNEQYF.

The V and J genes are TRBV15 and TRBJ2-7; perhaps TRBD1 as D (5 bases). The CDR3 covers 12 residues. V dropped 4 bases and J dropped 5 bases, with 9 bases sitting between them. Germline V CDR1 and CDR2: LNHNV, YYDKDF (reference sequence). The DNA for the CDR3 is TGTGCCACCAGCAACAAAGGGGACGAGCAGTACTTC. It yields the protein CATSNKGDEQYF.

This chain connects TRBV24-1 to TRBJ2-7; 8 nucleotides agree with TRBD1. This CDR3 has 19 amino acids. Germline assignment: CDR1 KGHDR and CDR2 SFDVKD. Trimming removed 4 bases from V and 1 base from J; junction bases left unmatched: 17. The CDR3 sequence: CATSDSYLRDRWVSYEQYF. For the CDR3, the DNA is TGTGCCACCAGTGACTCTTATCTCCGGGACAGGTGGGTGTCCTACGAGCAGTACTTC.

This rearrangement joins TRBV21-1 to TRBJ1-2. TRBV21-1 is assigned pseudogene status. The CDR3 sequence is 14 residues long. The CDR3 nucleotides are TGTGCCAGCAGCAAAGAAGGGGGGAGGGGAAGCTACACCTTC. Protein: CASSKEGGRGSYTF.

V usage is TRBV5-1 and J usage is TRBJ2-5; 7 bases agree with TRBD1. Germline CDR1 and CDR2: SGHRS and YFSETQ. The V gene end was trimmed by 4 bases and the J gene end by 1 base; junction bases not matched to a gene: 7. The CDR3 runs 15 residues. CDR3 DNA: TGCGCCAGCAGCACCGGCCGACAGGGCCAAGAGACCCAGTACTTC. Translating it yields CASSTGRQGQETQYF.

The gene calls are TRBV7-2 and TRBJ2-7; a weak D match, TRBD1 (7 bases). Germline V gene lookup returns CDR1 SGHTA and CDR2 FQGNSA. Trimming cost V 5 bases and J 5 bases, with 19 bases left between them. The CDR3 loop spans 15 amino acids. In DNA, the CDR3 is TGTGCCAGCAGCGTAAGGGTAGCAGGGGGGCACGAGCAGTACTTC. It codes for CASSVRVAGGHEQYF.

The V and J genes are TRBV19 and TRBJ2-7; D remains ambiguous. V lost 5 bases to trimming and J lost 3 bases, with 20 bases between them. Germline-derived CDR1 and CDR2 are LNHDA and SQIVND (reference sequence). The CDR3 extends over 16 amino acids. CDR3 bases: TGTGCCAGTAGTTCTCTGGTCGACAAAGGCATCTACGAGCAGTACTTC. Translation: CASSSLVDKGIYEQYF.

V is TRBV5-4 and J is TRBJ1-2; perhaps TRBD1 as D (5 bases). V was shortened by 6 bases and J by 6 bases, with 21 bases between the two germline ends. The CDR3 is 15 amino acids. Germline V lookup: CDR1 SGHNT, CDR2 YYREEE (reference sequence). The CDR3 protein is CASTFLAGGDNGYTF. The CDR3, as DNA: TGTGCCAGCACATTCCTCGCGGGGGGAGATAATGGCTACACCTTC.

The J gene is TRBJ1-2, the V gene TRBV5-4; D remains ambiguous. CDR3 length: 14 residues. The V end lost 0 bases, the J end lost 0 bases, and 6 bases lay between the germline ends. Germline V gene sequence: CDR1 SGHNT, CDR2 YYREEE (reference sequence). The CDR3 DNA reads TGTGCCAGCAGCTTGGGTGCAGCTAACTATGGCTACACCTTC. Encoded protein: CASSLGAANYGYTF.

The CDR3 protein is CAWSVGLAGVGGELFF. CDR3 nucleotide sequence: TGTGCCTGGAGTGTGGGACTAGCGGGAGTGGGCGGGGAGCTGTTTTTT. The chain has TRBV30 and TRBJ2-2, with 14 positions matching TRBD2. The CDR3 is 16 amino acids. Trimming took 0 bases from V and 7 from J; bases not matched to a gene: 4. Looked up from germline, CDR1 is GTSNPN and CDR2 is SVGIG (reference sequence).

In regard to this clone: Other DNA sequences within the sample encode an identical CDR3. The V gene is TRBV18, the J gene TRBJ2-1; 8 nucleotides match TRBD2. CDR1 and CDR2 from the germline V gene are KGHSH and LQKENI. J gave up 0 bases and V 6 bases, and 7 bases lay outside the gene matches. This CDR3 region has 16 residues. The CDR3 loop is CASSPSGTSSYNEQFF. In DNA, the CDR3 is TGTGCCAGCTCTCCAAGCGGGACTAGCTCCTACAATGAGCAGTTCTTC.

This clone was seen only a few times. The V gene is TRBV6-4, the J gene TRBJ2-3, with 7 bases that match TRBD2. This CDR3 has 16 residues. The V gene end was trimmed by 3 bases and the J gene end by 3 bases; junction bases not matched to a gene: 9. The germline gives CDR1 MRHNA, CDR2 SNTAGT. CDR3 in DNA: TGTGCCAGCAGTGAAGATGGCGGGGGAGGGACAGATACGCAGTATTTT. It translates to CASSEDGGGGTDTQYF.

The rearrangement joins TRBV7-8 to TRBJ2-3; D is unresolved. V shed 2 bases and J shed 5 bases, with 14 bases lying between them. The length of the CDR3 is 15 residues. The germline V gene encodes CDR1 SGHVS and CDR2 FQNEAQ. CDR3 bases: TGTGCCAGCAGCTTAACGACTCCCCGCCAAGATACGCAGTATTTT. This gives the protein CASSLTTPRQDTQYF.

The CDR3 is CASSQGQALTRGNEQFF. For the CDR3, the DNA is TGTGCCAGCAGTCAGGGACAGGCCCTTACTAGGGGCAATGAGCAGTTCTTC. The rearrangement links TRBV6-6 to TRBJ2-1, with TRBD1 matching over 8 bases. The junction had 15 bases not matched to a gene; V was cut back by 5 bases and J by 6 bases. There are 17 residues in the CDR3. Germline V gene data show CDR1 as MNHNY and CDR2 as SVGAGI (reference sequence).

This chain joins TRBV2 and TRBJ1-4, with 10 bases aligning to TRBD1. The germline CDR1 and CDR2 sequences are SNHLY and FYNNEI. This CDR3 region has 14 residues. Losses at the gene ends were 6 bases for V and 7 bases for J; bases not matched to a gene: 5. The CDR3: CASRWTGGGEKLFF. The DNA of the CDR3 is TGTGCCAGCAGGTGGACAGGGGGTGGTGAAAAACTGTTTTTT.

This chain uses TRBV11-2 with TRBJ1-1; possibly TRBD1 for D (5 bases). Trimming stripped 4 bases from V and 0 bases from J, with 15 bases between. Germline CDR1 is SGHAT and CDR2 is FQNNGV. CDR3 size: 16 residues. DNA for the CDR3: TGTGCCAGCAGCTCTCAGGGAAAGGTAATGAACACTGAAGCTTTCTTT. Translated: CASSSQGKVMNTEAFF.

The chain is built from TRBV28 and TRBJ1-2; no clear D gene. The germline V gene has CDR1 MDHEN and CDR2 SYDVKM. Trimming stripped 8 bases from V and 5 bases from J, with 6 bases between. The CDR3 is 10 amino acids. CDR3 bases: TGTGCCAGCTTCTTATATGGCTACACCTTC. This sequence encodes CASFLYGYTF.

Turning to this clone: This CDR3 is also generated by other DNA sequences in the sample. This rearrangement joins TRBV5-1 to TRBJ2-7; 11 nucleotides agree with TRBD1. The CDR3 is 14 amino acids. With 4 bases clipped from V and 3 bases from J, the junction kept 3 bases outside the gene matches. Germline-derived CDR1 and CDR2 are SGHRS and YFSETQ. For the CDR3, the DNA is TGCGCCAGCAGCCCGGACAGGGGGCGCTACGAGCAGTACTTC. This translates into CASSPDRGRYEQYF.

The chain recombines TRBV2 with TRBJ2-7; possibly TRBD1 for D (6 bases). There are 12 residues in the CDR3. Germline V CDR1 and CDR2: SNHLY, FYNNEI. Trimming left V 11 bases short and J 2 bases short, with 13 bases between. The CDR3 DNA reads as TGTGCCGTCCGGGACAACCCCTACGAGCAGTACTTC. Amino acids: CAVRDNPYEQYF.

This sequence joins TRBV2 and TRBJ1-6; TRBD1 is a possible D gene (5 bases). The CDR3 runs 17 residues. The germline V gene has CDR1 SNHLY and CDR2 FYNNEI. The V end lost 5 bases, the J end lost 0 bases, and 14 bases lay between the germline ends. CDR3 sequence (DNA): TGTGCCAGCAGTACCGGGGGGGGTTTCTCCTATAATTCACCCCTCCACTTT. It codes for CASSTGGGFSYNSPLHF.

The rearrangement uses TRBV2 and TRBJ1-2; 9 bases align to TRBD1. The CDR3 is 15 residues long. CDR1 and CDR2 from the germline V gene are SNHLY and FYNNEI. V shed 5 bases, J shed 2 bases, and the junction held 6 bases outside the gene matches. CDR3 protein: CASSPLDRGNYGYTF. The CDR3 coding sequence is TGTGCCAGCAGTCCTTTGGACAGGGGAAACTATGGCTACACCTTC.

The chain employs TRBV19 and TRBJ1-4, with 10 positions matching TRBD1. Germline CDR1 and CDR2: LNHDA and SQIVND (reference sequence). Losses at the gene ends were 6 bases for V and 5 bases for J; bases not matched to a gene: 9. There are 16 residues in the CDR3. CDR3 residues: CASSLDPGQGNEKLFF. The CDR3 DNA reads as TGTGCCAGTAGCCTGGACCCGGGACAGGGGAATGAAAAACTGTTTTTT.

This sequence joins TRBV28 and TRBJ1-2, with 7 positions matching TRBD1. Germline V gene data show CDR1 as MDHEN and CDR2 as SYDVKM. CDR3 length equals 15 residues. V dropped 4 bases and J dropped 4; count of bases not matched to a gene: 9. CDR3 DNA: TGTGCCAGCAGTTCATATTCGACAGGGTTCTATGGCTACACCTTC. It translates to CASSSYSTGFYGYTF.

The rearrangement uses TRBV4-3 and TRBJ2-1; TRBD2 is a possible D gene (6 bases). This CDR3 has 14 residues. CDR1 is LGHNA, CDR2 YSLEER, per germline. The V gene lost 8 bases and the J gene lost 15 bases, with 26 bases spanning the gap. The CDR3 sequence: CASALDTLAGTSFF. In DNA, the CDR3 is TGCGCCAGCGCCCTTGACACGCTTGCGGGAACTTCGTTCTTC.

V usage is TRBV5-4 and J usage is TRBJ1-2; 7 bases line up with TRBD1. This CDR3 contains 14 residues. The ends lost 0 bases at V and 2 bases at J; junction bases unmatched: 1. Germline V gives CDR1 SGHNT, CDR2 YYREEE (reference sequence). The CDR3 is CASSLATGNYGYTF. DNA of the CDR3: TGTGCCAGCAGCTTGGCGACAGGGAACTATGGCTACACCTTC.